These 10 T cell receptor beta chains originate from one sample sequenced in a study of graft-versus-host responses after intestinal transplantation. The method was immunoSEQ multiplex PCR; TCRdb's version includes in-frame clones alone and lacks a portion of them. Of 20,000 or so clones listed, roughly half are singletons. Source: alloreactive CD4+ T cells from a mixed lymphocyte reaction culture, taken before intestinal transplant. Subset here: CFSE-low proliferating T cells sorted from roughly six-day pre-transplant mixed lymphocyte reaction (GvH or HvG direction). The receptors here all came from a human patient who received an intestinal transplant.

This clone was counted between two and nine times. The gene calls are TRBV7-3 and TRBJ2-2; D is possibly TRBD1 (6 bases). Trimming cost V 8 bases and J 0 bases, with 16 bases left between them. Germline-derived CDR1 and CDR2 are SGHTA and FQGTGA. There are 16 residues in the CDR3. In DNA, the CDR3 is TGTGCCAGCGGGCGTGGGGGCCAGACGAACACCGGGGAGCTGTTTTTT. Residues: CASGRGGQTNTGELFF.

CDR3 residues: CSVLSDTQYF. The DNA for the CDR3 is TGCAGCGTTCTTTCAGATACGCAGTATTTT. V gene TRBV29-1 combines with J gene TRBJ2-3; D unresolved. V shed 5 bases and J shed 4 bases, with 4 bases lying between them. CDR1 and CDR2 from the germline V gene are SQVTM and ANQGSEA. This CDR3 comprises 10 residues.

Within the sample, this clone is medium-sized (0.01 to 0.1%). V usage is TRBV18 and J usage is TRBJ2-1; D remains ambiguous. V lost 3 bases and J lost 6, with 12 bases in between. Germline loops: CDR1 KGHSH, CDR2 LQKENI. The CDR3 covers 14 residues. CDR3 DNA sequence: TGTGCCAGCTCACCCCGGCAGGTAGGCAATGAGCAGTTCTTC. Its protein is CASSPRQVGNEQFF.

The chain combines TRBV19 with TRBJ1-2; D is undetermined. The CDR3 covers 16 residues. Germline V CDR1 and CDR2: LNHDA, SQIVND (reference sequence). The V end was cut by 6 bases, the J end by 4 bases, with 21 bases between. The CDR3 nucleotides read TGTGCCAGTAGGGACCGGGGTAGGGAGTCTATCTATGGCTACACCTTC. Residues: CASRDRGRESIYGYTF.

The gene calls are TRBV27 and TRBJ1-3; D ambiguous. Germline V lookup: CDR1 MNHEY, CDR2 SMNVEV (reference sequence). CDR3 length: 14 amino acids. Trimming left V 2 bases short and J 3 bases short, with 8 bases between. The CDR3 region is CASSLGLNGNTIYF. In nucleotides, the CDR3 is TGTGCCAGCAGTTTAGGCCTGAATGGAAACACCATATATTTT.

The chain carries TRBV7-9 and TRBJ1-2; 12 bases map to TRBD1. The V gene's germline CDR1 is SEHNR and CDR2 FQNEAQ (reference sequence). CDR3 size: 17 residues. The V and J ends lost 4 bases and 3 bases, in that order; junction bases with no gene match: 9. Here the CDR3 reads CASSSQTGTGGYYGYTF. In DNA form, the CDR3 reads TGTGCCAGCAGCTCACAAACCGGGACAGGGGGCTACTATGGCTACACCTTC.

This clone appeared once. The DNA of the CDR3 is TGTGCCAGTAGTGCGGCCCGGGGGACTGAAGCTTTCTTT. Protein sequence: CASSAARGTEAFF. The J gene is TRBJ1-1, the V gene TRBV19, with a weak D call TRBD1 (5 bases). Germline CDR1 LNHDA, CDR2 SQIVND (reference sequence). Between the trimmed V and J ends, which lost 5 bases and 5 bases, there was a span of 12 bases. The CDR3 has 13 residues.

This clone is categorized as medium-sized. The chain has TRBV6-1 and TRBJ1-5; 7 bases agree with TRBD1. The V gene's germline CDR1 is MNHNS and CDR2 SASEGT. V lost 8 bases to trimming and J lost 5 bases; unmatched junction nucleotides: 6. CDR3 size: 13 residues. CDR3 sequence: CASGGQQYQPQHF. DNA of the CDR3: TGTGCCAGCGGGGGACAGCAATATCAGCCCCAGCATTTT.

This chain connects TRBV12-5 to TRBJ1-2, with 8 bases matching TRBD1. The germline CDR1 and CDR2 sequences are LGHNT and FRNRAP. Trimming at V came to 4 bases and at J to 4 bases, leaving 8 bases not matched to a gene. The CDR3 extends over 15 amino acids. CDR3 amino acids: CASGSWTGHSYGYTF. In nucleotides, the CDR3 is TGTGCTAGTGGTTCCTGGACAGGGCATAGCTATGGCTACACCTTC.

The V call is TRBV7-9, the J call TRBJ2-3, with 10 bases aligning to TRBD2. Losses at the gene ends were 5 bases for V and 4 bases for J; bases not matched to a gene: 6. Germline CDR1 SEHNR, CDR2 FQNEAQ (reference sequence). The CDR3 totals 15 residues. The CDR3 spells CASSLSGGAADTQYF. DNA of the CDR3: TGTGCCAGCAGCCTGAGCGGGGGGGCAGCAGATACGCAGTATTTT.